This T cell receptor (beta chain) originates from a study of response to subunit inactivated influenza vaccine. TCRdb called the RT-PCR reads again in MiXCR, with one record for every CDR3 protein. Of hundreds of thousands of distinct CDR3 sequences in the sample, approximately 10% were seen once. This CDR3 spans 15 amino acids. V gave up 3 bases and J gave up 2 bases, with 15 bases separating them. Germline assignment: CDR1 SQVTM and CDR2 ANQGSEA. In its sample, this clonotype was seen a few times. These data were also filed under a second study, of T cells expressing NK-cell markers. That report notes: 5'RACE template switching built TCR beta cDNA with unique molecular identifiers. Of the CD8+ T cell pool in six donors, roughly 1.0-7.5% was accounted for by dominant NKG2C+ clonotypes.

This chain uses TRBV29-1 with TRBJ2-3; a possible D gene is TRBD1 (7 bases). The source material was PBMCs from blood, sampled on the day of vaccination. This receptor was taken from a man in his fifties who received an inactivated influenza vaccine. CDR3 in amino acids: CSVDLAGGHTDTQYF. In DNA, the CDR3 is TGCAGCGTTGATCTAGCAGGGGGGCACACAGATACGCAGTATTTT.